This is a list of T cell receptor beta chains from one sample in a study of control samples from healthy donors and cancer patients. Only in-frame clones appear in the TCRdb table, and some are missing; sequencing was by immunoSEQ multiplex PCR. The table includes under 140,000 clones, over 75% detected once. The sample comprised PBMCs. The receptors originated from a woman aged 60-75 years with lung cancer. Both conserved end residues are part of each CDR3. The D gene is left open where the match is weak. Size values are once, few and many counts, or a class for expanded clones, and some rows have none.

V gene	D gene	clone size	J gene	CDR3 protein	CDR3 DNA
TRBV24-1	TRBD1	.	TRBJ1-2	CATSDSGTADNYGYTF	TGTGCCACCAGTGATTCCGGGACAGCAGATAACTATGGCTACACCTTC
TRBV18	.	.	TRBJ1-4	CASSPRTDLNEKLFF	TGTGCCAGCTCACCTCGGACAGATCTTAATGAAAAACTGTTTTTT
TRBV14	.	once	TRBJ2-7	CASSQNTRQSF	TGTGCCAGCAGCCAAAACACTCGACAGTCCTTC
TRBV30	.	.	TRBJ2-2	CAWSRQNTGELFF	TGTGCCTGGAGTAGACAGAACACCGGGGAGCTGTTTTTT
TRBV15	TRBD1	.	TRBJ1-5	CATSRGGQGIRDNQPQHF	TGTGCCACCAGCAGAGGGGGACAGGGGATTCGGGACAATCAGCCCCAGCATTTT
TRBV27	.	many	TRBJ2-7	CASSNAGLYSYEQYF	TGTGCCAGCAGTAATGCAGGGCTCTACTCCTACGAGCAGTACTTC
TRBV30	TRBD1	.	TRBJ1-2	CAWTPGTGKNYGYTF	TGTGCCTGGACCCCCGGGACAGGGAAAAACTATGGCTACACCTTC
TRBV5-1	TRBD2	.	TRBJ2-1	CASSLGLATYEQFF	TGCGCCAGCAGCTTGGGACTAGCAACGTATGAGCAGTTCTTC
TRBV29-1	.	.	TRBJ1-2	CSAAANIGGLYGYTF	TGCAGCGCTGCCGCGAATATCGGGGGACTCTATGGCTACACCTTC
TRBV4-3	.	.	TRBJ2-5	CASSQLNAGVRETQYF	TGCGCCAGCAGCCAACTTAACGCAGGGGTGAGGGAGACCCAGTACTTC
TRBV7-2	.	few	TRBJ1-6	CASSINNSPLHF	TGTGCCAGCAGCATCAATAATTCACCCCTCCACTTT
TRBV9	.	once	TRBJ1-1	CASSLGRWTEAFF	TGTGCCAGCAGCCTTGGGAGGTGGACTGAAGCTTTCTTT
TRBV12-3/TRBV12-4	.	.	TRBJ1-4	CASTWARGEKLFF	TGTGCCAGCACCTGGGCGAGGGGTGAAAAACTGTTTTTT
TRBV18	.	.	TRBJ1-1	CASSPPASGAGEAFF	TGTGCCAGCTCACCACCGGCCTCAGGTGCTGGTGAAGCTTTCTTT
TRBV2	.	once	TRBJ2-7	CASSDSRAYEQYF	TGTGCCAGCAGTGACTCACGGGCCTACGAGCAGTACTTC
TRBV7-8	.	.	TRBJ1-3	CASSFETGGLSGNTIYF	TGTGCCAGCAGCTTCGAGACGGGGGGACTCTCTGGAAACACCATATATTTT
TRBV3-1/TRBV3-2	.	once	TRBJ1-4	CASSQAGGANEKLFF	TGTGCCAGCAGCCAAGCGGGGGGGGCTAATGAAAAACTGTTTTTT
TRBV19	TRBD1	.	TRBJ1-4	CASTPTGGGEKLFF	TGTGCCAGCACCCCGACAGGGGGGGGTGAAAAACTGTTTTTT
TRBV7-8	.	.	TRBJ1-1	CASRLHVGGGTEAFF	TGTGCCAGCAGGCTGCATGTGGGGGGTGGCACTGAAGCTTTCTTT
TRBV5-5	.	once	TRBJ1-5	CASSLLVAGISNQPQHF	TGTGCCAGCAGCTTATTAGTCGCGGGGATTAGCAATCAGCCCCAGCATTTT
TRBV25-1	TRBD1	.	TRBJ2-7	CASSRQGATYEQYF	TGTGCCAGCAGTCGACAGGGGGCCACCTACGAGCAGTACTTC
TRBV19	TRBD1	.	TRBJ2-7	CASSIQGQGSYEQYF	TGTGCCAGTAGTATCCAAGGACAGGGCTCCTACGAGCAGTACTTC